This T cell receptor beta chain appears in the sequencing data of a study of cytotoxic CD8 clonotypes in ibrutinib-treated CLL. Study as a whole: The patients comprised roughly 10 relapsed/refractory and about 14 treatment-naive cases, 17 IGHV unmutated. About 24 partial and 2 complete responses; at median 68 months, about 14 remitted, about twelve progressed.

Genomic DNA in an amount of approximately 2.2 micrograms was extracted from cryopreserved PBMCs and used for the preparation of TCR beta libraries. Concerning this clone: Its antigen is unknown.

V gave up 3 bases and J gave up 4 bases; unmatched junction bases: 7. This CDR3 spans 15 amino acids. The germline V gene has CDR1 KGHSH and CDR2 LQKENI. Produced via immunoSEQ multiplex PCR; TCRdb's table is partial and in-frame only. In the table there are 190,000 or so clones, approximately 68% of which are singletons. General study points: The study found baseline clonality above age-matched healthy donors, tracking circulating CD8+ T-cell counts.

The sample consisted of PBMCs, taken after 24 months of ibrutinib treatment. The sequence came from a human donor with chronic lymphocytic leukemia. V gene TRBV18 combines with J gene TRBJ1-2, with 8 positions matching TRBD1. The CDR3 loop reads CASSPSAGGVYGYTF. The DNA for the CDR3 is TGTGCCAGCTCACCCTCAGCAGGGGGCGTCTATGGCTACACCTTC.